These 20 T cell receptor beta chains originate from one sample sequenced in a study of blood T cells in healthy people across ages. The use of a sample-barcoded 5' primer and a J-beta primer mix characterized a second PCR of roughly 6 to 11 cycles. MiXCR, run by TCRdb on the 5' RACE reads, gives a single entry per CDR3 protein. The sample yields around 500,000 distinct CDR3 sequences, roughly a quarter seen once. The sample was also reused in another study, on T cells of mothers and their children.

Sequences were obtained from blood. These receptors were collected from a boy between 2 and 10 years old in good health.

In its sample, this clonotype was seen a few times. Here the CDR3 reads CASRMKAGQETQYF. Here the CDR3 DNA reads TGTGCCAGTAGGATGAAGGCGGGTCAAGAGACCCAGTACTTC. The chain has TRBV19 and TRBJ2-5, with D perhaps TRBD2 (5 bases). This CDR3 has 14 residues. V lost 6 bases and J 2 bases, leaving 13 bases between the germline ends. CDR1 LNHDA and CDR2 SQIVND come from the germline V gene (reference sequence).

This clonotype was counted ten times or more. V is TRBV20-1 and J is TRBJ2-5, with a weak D call TRBD2 (7 bases). The CDR3 length is 13 residues. Trimming shortened V by 5 bases and J by 5 bases, and 15 bases separated the two germline ends. The V gene's germline CDR1 is DFQATT and CDR2 SNEGSKA (reference sequence). The CDR3 here is CSAGGGGRETQYF. For the CDR3, the DNA is TGCAGTGCTGGAGGGGGGGGGCGGGAGACCCAGTACTTC.

This sequence joins TRBV9 and TRBJ2-4; D may be TRBD1 (6 bases). This CDR3 has 14 residues. The V end was cut by 4 bases, the J end by 3 bases, with 11 bases between. Germline V gene sequence: CDR1 SGDLS, CDR2 YYNGEE. CDR3 coding DNA: TGTGCCAGCAGCTCCACAGGGAACAAAAACATTCAGTACTTC. This gives the protein CASSSTGNKNIQYF.

In nucleotides, the CDR3 is TGTGCCAGCAGTCGAGATTCAATGGGACGGGTGAACACTGAAGCTTTCTTT. Amino acid sequence: CASSRDSMGRVNTEAFF. The V and J genes are TRBV12-3 or TRBV12-4 and TRBJ1-1; possible D gene TRBD1, 5 bases. Trimming stripped 5 bases from V and 0 bases from J, with 19 bases between. The CDR3 sequence is 17 residues long.

The chain has TRBV5-6 and TRBJ2-4; 13 positions match TRBD2. Germline CDR1 SGHDT, CDR2 YYEEEE. V shed 3 bases and J 8 bases; nucleotides not matched to a gene: 5. The CDR3 runs 15 residues. CDR3 sequence (DNA): TGTGCCAGCAGCTATCGGACTAGCGGGAGAGACATTCAGTACTTC. Translation: CASSYRTSGRDIQYF.

The CDR3 here is CASSSLGTSGFYEQYF. The CDR3 nucleotides are TGTGCCAGCAGCTCTCTAGGGACTAGCGGATTCTACGAGCAGTACTTC. The genes are TRBV7-2 and TRBJ2-7; 11 bases align to TRBD2. V shed 4 bases and J 3 bases; nucleotides not matched to a gene: 8. Germline assignment: CDR1 SGHTA and CDR2 FQGNSA. The length of the CDR3 is 16 residues.

The V call is TRBV7-2, the J call TRBJ2-5, with 8 bases that match TRBD2. This CDR3 spans 16 amino acids. Germline V CDR1 and CDR2: SGHTA, FQGNSA. V gave up 3 bases and J gave up 5 bases; unmatched junction bases: 11. The CDR3 coding sequence is TGTGCCAGCAGCTTGGGTAGCGGGATTGATCCGGAGACCCAGTACTTC. Translated: CASSLGSGIDPETQYF.

This clonotype has only a few counts. In nucleotides, the CDR3 is TGCAGTGCAACCGCGGCGGGGGGAGGGTATGGCTACACCTTC. Protein product: CSATAAGGGYGYTF. The chain couples TRBV20-1 to TRBJ1-2; TRBD1 is a possible D gene (5 bases). The CDR3 consists of 14 residues. Trimming left V 6 bases short and J 5 bases short, with 19 bases between. Germline V gene lookup returns CDR1 DFQATT and CDR2 SNEGSKA (reference sequence).

This chain uses TRBV20-1 with TRBJ2-5; 11 bases are shared with TRBD2. The better agreement between TRBJ2-1 and the DNA end casts doubt on the J call. Germline lookup yields CDR1 DFQATT and CDR2 SNEGSKA (reference sequence). The CDR3 spans 14 residues. The chain's CDR3 is CSARTLAGVNEQFF. CDR3 nucleotide sequence: TGCAGTGCTAGGACACTAGCGGGAGTTAATGAGCAGTTCTTC.

The CDR3 spells CASSSRGDNSPLHF. The CDR3, as DNA: TGTGCCAGCAGCTCGCGAGGCGATAATTCACCCCTCCACTTT. The chain links TRBV5-4 to TRBJ1-6; D gene unclear. The germline V gene encodes CDR1 SGHNT and CDR2 YYREEE (reference sequence). The V end was cut by 3 bases, the J end by 5 bases, with 9 bases between. The CDR3 length is 14 residues.

This clonotype showed up just a few times. The chain carries TRBV10-3 and TRBJ2-7; the D is unclear. The V end lost 0 bases, the J end lost 0 bases, and 6 bases lay between the germline ends. The CDR3 runs 14 residues. The germline gives CDR1 ENHRY, CDR2 SYGVKD. The CDR3 is CAISESIGSYEQYF. CDR3 sequence (DNA): TGTGCCATCAGTGAGTCCATCGGCTCCTACGAGCAGTACTTC.

The V call is TRBV7-3, the J call TRBJ2-1; D is perhaps TRBD1 or TRBD2 (6 bases each). Trimming removed 1 base from V and 0 bases from J, with 13 bases in between. This CDR3 is 17 amino acids long. Per the germline V gene, CDR1 is SGHTA and CDR2 is FQGTGA. In DNA form, the CDR3 reads TGTGCCAGCAGCTTAAATCGGGGGCTGAGCTCCTACAATGAGCAGTTCTTC. Translating it yields CASSLNRGLSSYNEQFF.

This clonotype showed up just a few times. The junction departs from germline at one end; a sequencing error may be responsible. The genes are TRBV12-5 and TRBJ2-1; D is unclear. This CDR3 contains 11 residues. Germline assignment: CDR1 LGHNT and CDR2 FRNRAP. The CDR3 sequence: CASGLVPSPYF. In nucleotides, the CDR3 is TGTGCTAGTGGTTTGGTACCAAGCCCCTACTTC.

This clonotype has only a few counts. The CDR3 protein is CSARKQVVETQYF. The CDR3 DNA is TGCAGTGCTAGAAAACAGGTGGTGGAGACCCAGTACTTC. The chain has TRBV20-1 and TRBJ2-5, with D possibly matching TRBD1 (5 bases). The CDR3 totals 13 residues. Germline CDR1 DFQATT, CDR2 SNEGSKA (reference sequence). V lost 2 bases and J lost 5, with 12 bases in between.

The V and J genes are TRBV5-5 and TRBJ1-2; D uncertain. Trimming took 2 bases from V and 7 from J, leaving 18 bases between them. The germline V gene has CDR1 SGHKS and CDR2 YYEKEE (reference sequence). This CDR3 comprises 15 residues. The CDR3 DNA sequence: TGTGCCAGCAGCTTTCCGTTTTCGGCCAGTCCTGGCTACACCTTC. Translated, it gives CASSFPFSASPGYTF.

The chain has TRBV11-2 and TRBJ2-7, with TRBD2 matching 13 bases. CDR3 length: 14 residues. V shed 6 bases and J 4 bases; nucleotides not matched to a gene: 3. Per germline, CDR1 SGHAT and CDR2 FQNNGV. As DNA, the CDR3 is TGTGCCAGCAGATGGACTAGCGGGAGTTACGAGCAGTACTTC. Residues: CASRWTSGSYEQYF.

The V gene is TRBV10-3, the J gene TRBJ2-1; tentative D call: TRBD2 (6 bases). Trimming left V 10 bases short and J 7 bases short, with 14 bases between. CDR1 and CDR2 from the germline V gene are ENHRY and SYGVKD. CDR3 length: 12 amino acids. CDR3 coding DNA: TGTGCCAACCGGGACTCCCGAAATGAGCAGTTCTTC. Translated: CANRDSRNEQFF.

This clonotype was seen a few times. The genes are TRBV9 and TRBJ2-7, with D unclear. This CDR3 contains 14 residues. CDR1 and CDR2 (germline): SGDLS, YYNGEE. V lost 4 bases and J lost 4, with 15 bases in between. For the CDR3, the DNA is TGTGCCAGCAGCCGGTCAGGAACCGGGTACGAGCAGTACTTC. Amino acids: CASSRSGTGYEQYF.

This clonotype was observed a handful of times. The CDR3 coding sequence is TGCAGTGCTTCTGGTGTTTTACGTTCGCCCTACGAGCAGTACTTC. Translating gives CSASGVLRSPYEQYF. The chain joins TRBV20-1 to TRBJ2-7, with D uncertain. Germline V gene sequence: CDR1 DFQATT, CDR2 SNEGSKA (reference sequence). The CDR3 runs 15 residues. Trimming removed 5 bases at V and 2 bases at J, with 19 bases between.

This chain joins TRBV20-1 and TRBJ2-5, with TRBD1 identical over 7 bases. The germline V gene has CDR1 DFQATT and CDR2 SNEGSKA (reference sequence). The CDR3 is made up of 13 amino acids. V lost 4 bases, J lost 5 bases, and 7 bases stayed unmatched. This CDR3 reads CSATRQGWETQYF. The DNA of the CDR3 is TGCAGTGCTACCCGACAGGGTTGGGAGACCCAGTACTTC.